This TCR beta chain was profiled in a study of T-cell reconstitution after alpha-beta-depleted transplantation in children. The CDR3 has 15 residues. V dropped 5 bases and J dropped 7; count of bases not matched to a gene: 11. Germline CDR1 and CDR2: SGHRS and YFSETQ. This clonotype was detected a few times. This sample's TCRbeta library carried unique molecular identifier barcodes. TCRdb analysed the PCR reads with MiXCR anew, one entry per CDR3 protein. The sample carries a few hundred thousand distinct CDR3 sequences, 25% to 30% recorded once. This chain uses TRBV5-1 with TRBJ2-4; 8 bases align to TRBD2. Sequencing was performed on PBMCs, taken before TCRalphabeta/CD19-depleted stem cell transplant. The TCR was taken from a boy under two years old with Wiskott-Aldrich syndrome, due to receive a stem cell transplant. The CDR3 DNA is TGCGCCAGCAGGAATTTCGGGAGGGAAGGGAACATTCAGTACTTC. Residues: CASRNFGREGNIQYF.